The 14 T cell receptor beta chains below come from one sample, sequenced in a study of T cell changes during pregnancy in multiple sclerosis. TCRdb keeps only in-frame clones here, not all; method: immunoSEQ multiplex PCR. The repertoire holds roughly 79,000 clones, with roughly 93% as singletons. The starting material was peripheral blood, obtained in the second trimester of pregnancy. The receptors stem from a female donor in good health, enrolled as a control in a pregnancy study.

The CDR3 region has the DNA TGTGCCAGCAGCTTATTGGCGGGGGCTGCAGATACGCAGTATTTT. Its protein product is CASSLLAGAADTQYF. The chain is built from TRBV11-2 and TRBJ2-3; D might be TRBD2 (7 bases). Per the germline V gene, CDR1 is SGHAT and CDR2 is FQNNGV. V dropped 2 bases and J dropped 4 bases, with 13 bases sitting between them. This CDR3 is built from 15 residues.

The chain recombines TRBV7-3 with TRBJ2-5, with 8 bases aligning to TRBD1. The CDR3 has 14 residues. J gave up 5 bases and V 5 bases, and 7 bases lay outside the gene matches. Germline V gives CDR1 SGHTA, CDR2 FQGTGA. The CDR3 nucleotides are TGTGCCAGCAGCACAGGGGGTCAATGGGAGACCCAGTACTTC. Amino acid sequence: CASSTGGQWETQYF.

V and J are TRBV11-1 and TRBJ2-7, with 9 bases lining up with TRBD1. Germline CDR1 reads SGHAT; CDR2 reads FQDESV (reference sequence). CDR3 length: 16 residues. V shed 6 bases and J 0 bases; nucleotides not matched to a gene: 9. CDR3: CASRPGQGPISYEQYF. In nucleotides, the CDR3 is TGTGCCAGCAGACCGGGACAGGGTCCTATCTCCTACGAGCAGTACTTC.

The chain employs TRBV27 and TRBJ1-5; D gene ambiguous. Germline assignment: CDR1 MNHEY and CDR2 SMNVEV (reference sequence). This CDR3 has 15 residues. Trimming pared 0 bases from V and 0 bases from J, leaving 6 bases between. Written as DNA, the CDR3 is TGTGCCAGCAGTTTATCGGCATATAGCAATCAGCCCCAGCATTTT. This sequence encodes CASSLSAYSNQPQHF.

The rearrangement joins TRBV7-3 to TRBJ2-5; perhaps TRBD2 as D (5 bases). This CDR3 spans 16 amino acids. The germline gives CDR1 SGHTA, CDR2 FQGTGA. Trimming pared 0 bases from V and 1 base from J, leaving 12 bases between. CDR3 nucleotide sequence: TGTGCCAGCAGCTTAACGGGAGTAAGAAGCCAAGAGACCCAGTACTTC. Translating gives CASSLTGVRSQETQYF.

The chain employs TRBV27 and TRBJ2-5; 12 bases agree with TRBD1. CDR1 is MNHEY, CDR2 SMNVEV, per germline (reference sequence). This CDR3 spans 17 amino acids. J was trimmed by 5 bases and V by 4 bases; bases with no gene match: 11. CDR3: CASSSPGQGAIGETQYF. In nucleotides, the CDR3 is TGTGCCAGCAGTTCACCGGGACAGGGGGCCATCGGGGAGACCCAGTACTTC.

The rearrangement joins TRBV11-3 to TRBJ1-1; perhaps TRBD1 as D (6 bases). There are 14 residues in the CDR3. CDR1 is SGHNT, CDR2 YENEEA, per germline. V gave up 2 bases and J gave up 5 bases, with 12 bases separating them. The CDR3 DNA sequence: TGTGCCAGCAGCTTATTGGGGGCCAGTACTGAAGCTTTCTTT. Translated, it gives CASSLLGASTEAFF. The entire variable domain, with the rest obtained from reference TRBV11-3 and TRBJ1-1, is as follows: EAGVVQSPRYKIIEKKQPVAFWCNPISGHNTLYWYLQNLGQGPELLIRYENEEAVDDSQLPKDRFSAERLKGVDSTLKIQPAELGDSAVYLCASSLLGASTEAFFGQGTRLTVV.

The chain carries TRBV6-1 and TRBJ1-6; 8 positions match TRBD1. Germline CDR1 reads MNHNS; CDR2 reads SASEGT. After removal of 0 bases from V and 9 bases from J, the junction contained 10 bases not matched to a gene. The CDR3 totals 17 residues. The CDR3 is CASSEALGQGLGSPLHF. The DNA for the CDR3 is TGTGCCAGCAGTGAAGCGCTAGGACAGGGTCTGGGTTCACCCCTCCACTTT.

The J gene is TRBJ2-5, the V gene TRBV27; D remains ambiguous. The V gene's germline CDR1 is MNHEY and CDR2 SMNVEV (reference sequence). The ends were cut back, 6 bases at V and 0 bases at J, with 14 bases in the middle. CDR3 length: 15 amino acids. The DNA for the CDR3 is TGTGCCAGCAGAGAGAGGTTCGTGAACCAAGAGACCCAGTACTTC. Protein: CASRERFVNQETQYF.

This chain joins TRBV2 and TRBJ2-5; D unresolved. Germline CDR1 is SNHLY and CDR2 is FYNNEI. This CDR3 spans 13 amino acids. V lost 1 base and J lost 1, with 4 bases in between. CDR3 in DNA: TGTGCCAGCAGTGAAGTATTCCAAGAGACCCAGTACTTC. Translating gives CASSEVFQETQYF.

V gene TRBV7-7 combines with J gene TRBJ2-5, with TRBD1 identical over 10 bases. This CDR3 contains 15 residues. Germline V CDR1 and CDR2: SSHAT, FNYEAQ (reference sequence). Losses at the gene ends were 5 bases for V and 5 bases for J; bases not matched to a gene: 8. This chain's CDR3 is CASSIGQGDWETQYF. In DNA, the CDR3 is TGTGCCAGCAGCATCGGACAGGGGGATTGGGAGACCCAGTACTTC.

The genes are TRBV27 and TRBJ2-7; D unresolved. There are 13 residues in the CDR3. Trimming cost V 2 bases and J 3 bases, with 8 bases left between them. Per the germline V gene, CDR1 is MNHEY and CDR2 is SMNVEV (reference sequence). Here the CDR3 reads CASSLNTNYEQYF. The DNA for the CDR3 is TGTGCCAGCAGTTTAAACACAAACTACGAGCAGTACTTC.

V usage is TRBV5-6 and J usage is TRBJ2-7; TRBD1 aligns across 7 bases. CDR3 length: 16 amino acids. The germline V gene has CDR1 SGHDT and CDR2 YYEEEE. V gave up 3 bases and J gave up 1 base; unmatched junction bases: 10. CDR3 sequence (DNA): TGTGCCAGCAGCTCCTCTCGACAGGGAAGTTCCTACGAGCAGTACTTC. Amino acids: CASSSSRQGSSYEQYF.

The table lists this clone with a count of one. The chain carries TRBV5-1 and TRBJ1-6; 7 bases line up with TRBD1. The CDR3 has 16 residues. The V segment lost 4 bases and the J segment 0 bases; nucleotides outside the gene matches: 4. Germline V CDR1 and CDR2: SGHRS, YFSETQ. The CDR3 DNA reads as TGCGCCAGCAGCCTACAGGGGAGCTCCTATAATTCACCCCTCCACTTT. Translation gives CASSLQGSSYNSPLHF.